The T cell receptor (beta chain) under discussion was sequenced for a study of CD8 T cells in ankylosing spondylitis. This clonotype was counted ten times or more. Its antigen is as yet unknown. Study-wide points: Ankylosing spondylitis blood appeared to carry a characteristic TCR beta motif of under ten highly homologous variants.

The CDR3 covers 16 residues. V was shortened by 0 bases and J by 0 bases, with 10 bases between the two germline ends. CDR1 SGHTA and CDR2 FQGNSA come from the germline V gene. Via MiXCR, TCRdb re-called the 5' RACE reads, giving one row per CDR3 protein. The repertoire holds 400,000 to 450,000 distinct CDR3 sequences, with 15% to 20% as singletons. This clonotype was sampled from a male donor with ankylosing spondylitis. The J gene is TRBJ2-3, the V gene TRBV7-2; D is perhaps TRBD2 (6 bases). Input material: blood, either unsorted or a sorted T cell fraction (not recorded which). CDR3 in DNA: TGTGCCAGCAGCTTAGCGGCTAGCGCCAGCACAGATACGCAGTATTTT. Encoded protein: CASSLAASASTDTQYF. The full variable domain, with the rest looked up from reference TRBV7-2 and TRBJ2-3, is GAGVSQSPSNKVTEKGKDVELRCDPISGHTALYWYRQSLGQGLEFLIYFQGNSAPDKSGLPSDRFSAERTGGSVSTLTIQRTQQEDSAVYLCASSLAASASTDTQYFGPGTRLTVL.